This passage covers 14 T cell receptor beta chains from one sample sequenced in a study of OX40 agonist ivuxolimab in advanced cancers. Only in-frame clones appear in the TCRdb table, and some are missing; sequencing was by immunoSEQ multiplex PCR. The sample has tens of thousands of clones, around 85% seen once. The sample consisted of CD4+ or CD8+ T cells sorted from blood, taken in a trial of the OX40 agonist ivuxolimab. These receptors all come from an adult with an advanced solid tumor such as melanoma, head and neck, liver or kidney cancer.

The rearrangement joins TRBV9 to TRBJ2-2; the D is unclear. The V end lost 3 bases, the J end lost 4 bases, and 4 bases lay between the germline ends. This CDR3 is built from 12 residues. From germline, CDR1 is SGDLS and CDR2 YYNGEE. The CDR3 is CASSEGTGELFF. As DNA, the CDR3 is TGTGCCAGCAGCGAGGGCACCGGGGAGCTGTTTTTT.

This clone was seen only once. The identical CDR3 is also encoded by other nucleotide sequences in the sample. The V call is TRBV6-1, the J call TRBJ2-7, with D possibly called TRBD1 or TRBD2 (6 bases each). The V end lost 2 bases, the J end lost 0 bases, and 11 bases lay between the germline ends. Germline CDR1 is MNHNS and CDR2 is SASEGT. CDR3 length: 15 amino acids. CDR3 sequence (DNA): TGTGCCAGCAGTGAAATCGGGGGCCTCTCCTACGAGCAGTACGTC. Translated: CASSEIGGLSYEQYV.

The chain joins TRBV28 to TRBJ2-1, with D maybe TRBD2 (8 bases). This CDR3 is built from 16 residues. CDR1 MDHEN and CDR2 SYDVKM come from the germline V gene. V was cut by 6 bases and J by 6 bases, with 21 bases left in between. CDR3 residues: CASSAREGAMPNEQFF. The DNA of the CDR3 is TGTGCCAGCAGCGCCCGGGAGGGGGCCATGCCCAATGAGCAGTTCTTC. Together with reference TRBV28 and TRBJ2-1, the CDR3 gives the full variable domain: DVKVTQSSRYLVKRTGEKVFLECVQDMDHENMFWYRQDPGLGLRLIYFSYDVKMKEKGDIPEGYSVSREKKERFSLILESASTNQTSMYLCASSAREGAMPNEQFFGPGTRLTVL.

V usage is TRBV6-5 and J usage is TRBJ1-1, with a possible D match to TRBD1 (6 bases). V was trimmed by 7 bases and J by 8 bases, leaving 17 bases between them. Germline V gives CDR1 MNHEY, CDR2 SVGAGI. The CDR3 has 13 amino acids. Here the CDR3 reads CASIDGGLGEAFF. In nucleotides, the CDR3 is TGTGCCAGCATTGACGGGGGGCTTGGCGAAGCTTTCTTT.

The V call is TRBV9, the J call TRBJ2-5, with D tentatively TRBD2 (5 bases). The CDR3 loop spans 15 amino acids. Germline V gene sequence: CDR1 SGDLS, CDR2 YYNGEE. Deletions cut 4 bases from V and 2 bases from J, with 15 bases between. DNA for the CDR3: TGTGCCAGCAGCCCCGACGGCGGGTCACAAGAGACCCAGTACTTC. Translating it yields CASSPDGGSQETQYF. Combining the CDR3 with reference TRBV9 and TRBJ2-5 gives the whole variable domain DSGVTQTPKHLITATGQRVTLRCSPRSGDLSVYWYQQSLDQGLQFLIQYYNGEERAKGNILERFSAQQFPDLHSELNLSSLELGDSALYFCASSPDGGSQETQYFGPGTRLLVL.

Notes on this clone: The same CDR3 can be traced to other DNA sequences in this sample. V usage is TRBV6-6 and J usage is TRBJ1-5; D may be TRBD1 (5 bases). V was shortened by 0 bases and J by 7 bases, with 10 bases between the two germline ends. There are 14 residues in the CDR3. The germline V gene has CDR1 MNHNY and CDR2 SVGAGI (reference sequence). CDR3 coding DNA: TGTGCCAGCAGTTACTCTGGGGGTAACCAGCCCCAGCATTTT. Residues: CASSYSGGNQPQHF.

V usage is TRBV25-1 and J usage is TRBJ1-1, with TRBD1 as a possible D gene (5 bases). Trimming stripped 2 bases from V and 4 bases from J, with 8 bases between. The CDR3 has 13 amino acids. Germline V gives CDR1 MGHDK, CDR2 SYGVNS. For the CDR3, the DNA is TGTGCCAGCAGTGAAAGAGGGACCACTGAAGCTTTCTTT. It translates to CASSERGTTEAFF. Based on the CDR3 plus reference TRBV25-1 and TRBJ1-1, the full variable domain is EADIYQTPRYLVIGTGKKITLECSQTMGHDKMYWYQQDPGMELHLIHYSYGVNSTEKGDLSSESTVSRIRTEHFPLTLESARPSHTSQYLCASSERGTTEAFFGQGTRLTVV.

The CDR3 spells CASSPEIGSYNEQFF. In DNA, the CDR3 is TGTGCCAGCAGCCCCGAGATAGGCTCCTACAATGAGCAGTTCTTC. V usage is TRBV9 and J usage is TRBJ2-1, with D hard to call. Trimming removed 4 bases at V and 0 bases at J, with 11 bases between. In germline, CDR1 is SGDLS, CDR2 YYNGEE. This CDR3 is built from 15 residues.

This sequence joins TRBV4-3 and TRBJ1-2; TRBD1 matches 7 bases. The junction had 8 bases not matched to a gene; V was cut back by 4 bases and J by 3 bases. The CDR3 covers 15 residues. Looked up from germline, CDR1 is LGHNA and CDR2 is YSLEER. The CDR3 region is CASSPNRGNDYGYTF. DNA of the CDR3: TGCGCCAGCAGCCCCAACAGGGGAAATGACTATGGCTACACCTTC.

The chain joins TRBV4-1 to TRBJ1-2, with a tentative D call TRBD1 (5 bases). The CDR3 consists of 15 residues. V shed 0 bases and J shed 4 bases, with 12 bases lying between them. Germline-derived CDR1 and CDR2 are MGHRA and YSYEKL. The CDR3 spells CASSQEKTVLYGYTF. The CDR3 DNA sequence: TGCGCCAGCAGCCAAGAAAAGACAGTTCTCTATGGCTACACCTTC.

The chain joins TRBV21-1 to TRBJ2-5. TRBV21-1 is assigned pseudogene status. The CDR3 is 17 amino acids. CDR3 residues: CASSKDVSGREQETQYF. The CDR3 DNA follows: TGTGCCAGCAGCAAAGATGTTTCAGGGAGAGAACAAGAGACCCAGTACTTC.

The chain joins TRBV4-1 to TRBJ2-3; D is possibly TRBD2 (6 bases). The CDR3 loop spans 19 amino acids. Per the germline V gene, CDR1 is MGHRA and CDR2 is YSYEKL. The ends were cut back, 3 bases at V and 3 bases at J, with 25 bases in the middle. CDR3 DNA: TGCGCCAGCAGCCACGCTTGGGCCTGGAGCAGGGAGGCAACAGATACGCAGTATTTT. Amino acid sequence: CASSHAWAWSREATDTQYF.

The genes are TRBV11-2 and TRBJ1-4; the D gene is possibly TRBD1 (5 bases). Germline-derived CDR1 and CDR2 are SGHAT and FQNNGV. With 5 bases removed from V and 7 bases from J, the gap between germline ends came to 20 bases. The CDR3 runs 16 residues. The CDR3 coding sequence is TGTGCCAGCAGCCACTACTCCCAGGGCGGGGGTGAAAAACTGTTTTTT. Its translation is CASSHYSQGGGEKLFF.

This clone was detected once. CDR3 coding DNA: TGTGCCAGCAGTGAAATGGGAGCCTCACCTAGGGACATTCAGTACTTC. Translating it yields CASSEMGASPRDIQYF. This chain connects TRBV25-1 to TRBJ2-4, with D possibly TRBD2 on 5 matching bases. Germline lookup yields CDR1 MGHDK and CDR2 SYGVNS. Trimming shortened V by 2 bases and J by 8 bases, and 19 bases separated the two germline ends. The CDR3 covers 16 residues. The full variable domain, completed using reference TRBV25-1 and TRBJ2-4, is EADIYQTPRYLVIGTGKKITLECSQTMGHDKMYWYQQDPGMELHLIHYSYGVNSTEKGDLSSESTVSRIRTEHFPLTLESARPSHTSQYLCASSEMGASPRDIQYFGAGTRLSVL.